The T cell receptor beta chain under discussion was sequenced for a study of T-cell memory formation after mild COVID-19. Libraries for TCRalpha and TCRbeta carried sample barcodes and unique molecular identifiers via 5'RACE. TCRdb fed the 5' RACE reads into MiXCR, producing one record per CDR3 protein. Found here are roughly 150,000 distinct CDR3 sequences, under 15% of them singletons; the top ten hold 2.5% to 3.5%. The CDR3 consists of 13 residues. The ends lost 9 bases at V and 7 bases at J; junction bases unmatched: 10. The receptor was isolated from a young man who had mild COVID-19 (a few samples of this study predate the infection). Cell type and time point are not known. The chain carries TRBV12-3 or TRBV12-4 and TRBJ2-7; 9 nucleotides align to TRBD1. Sequenced material: PBMCs or a T cell subset sorted from them (not recorded which). The CDR3 bases are TGTGCCAGTAGAAACACAGGGGGCCGGGAGCAGTACTTC. Translated: CASRNTGGREQYF.